The source of this T cell receptor (beta chain) is a study of cytomegalovirus exposure and HLA in healthy donors. Broader study findings: In vitro, a few CMV-associated chains proved specific for CMV antigens. A later analysis found first-cohort TCR clusters tended to co-occur in the 120 validation repertoires.

With respect to this clone: The target antigen is unknown.

Method: immunoSEQ multiplex PCR; TCRdb's copy keeps in-frame clones and lacks some. The sample includes 110,000 to 150,000 clones, 94% of them seen just once. This CDR3 has 19 residues. CDR1 and CDR2 (germline): MNHEY, SMNVEV (reference sequence). The V gene lost 8 bases and the J gene lost 7 bases, with 33 bases spanning the gap. The chain joins TRBV27 to TRBJ2-1; D is perhaps TRBD2 (6 bases). This sequence was found in a man younger than 35 in good health and CMV-seropositive. The specimen was PBMCs. CDR3 in DNA: TGTGCCAGCCGGAGGTTCCCGCGGGTCCCTACGCGGGATGGGAATGAGCAGTTCTTC. Translated, it gives CASRRFPRVPTRDGNEQFF.